The clone carrying this TCR beta chain was seen a few times. The record originates from a study of early T cells in non-severe SARS-CoV-2 infection. Via MiXCR, TCRdb re-called the 5' RACE reads, giving one row per CDR3 protein. This sample has around 84,000 distinct CDR3 sequences; roughly a tenth occur once, and the top ten carry approximately 8%. V was cut by 4 bases and J by 11 bases, with 11 bases left in between. The CDR3 has 12 residues. From germline, CDR1 is SNHLY and CDR2 FYNNEI. The sequence derives from an adult who was a healthcare worker with PCR-confirmed SARS-CoV-2 infection or an uninfected control (not recorded which). The V gene is TRBV2, the J gene TRBJ1-4; D unresolved. Specimen: whole blood, collected at baseline. The CDR3 here is CASSAGDPKLFF. In DNA, the CDR3 is TGTGCCAGCAGTGCGGGAGACCCTAAACTGTTTTTT.